The 21 T cell receptor beta chains reported below all come from one sample, sequenced in a study of OX40 agonist ivuxolimab in advanced cancers. The method was immunoSEQ multiplex PCR; TCRdb's version includes in-frame clones alone and lacks a portion of them. This table has about 42,000 clones, approximately 84% appearing once. Sequencing was performed on CD4+ or CD8+ T cells sorted from blood, taken in a trial of the OX40 agonist ivuxolimab. Receptor source: an adult with an advanced solid tumor such as melanoma, head and neck, liver or kidney cancer.

V gene TRBV5-4 combines with J gene TRBJ1-3, with D perhaps matching TRBD1 (6 bases). Trimming removed 2 bases from V and 6 bases from J, with 12 bases in between. Germline values: CDR1 SGHNT, CDR2 YYREEE (reference sequence). The CDR3 loop spans 14 amino acids. CDR3 in amino acids: CASSFGTMENTIYF. In DNA, the CDR3 is TGTGCCAGCAGCTTTGGGACAATGGAAAACACCATATATTTT.

CDR3 sequence reads: CASSYVLAGAAYEQYF. CDR3 DNA sequence: TGTGCCAGCAGTTACGTACTGGCGGGAGCCGCCTACGAGCAGTACTTC. This chain uses TRBV6-6 with TRBJ2-7; 7 positions match TRBD2. The V segment lost 2 bases and the J segment 2 bases; nucleotides outside the gene matches: 9. CDR1 and CDR2 (germline): MNHNY, SVGAGI (reference sequence). This CDR3 is 16 amino acids long.

This clone is medium-sized in the sample. The chain joins TRBV28 to TRBJ1-3; 7 bases fit TRBD1. The CDR3 covers 15 residues. Trimming removed 7 bases from V and 3 bases from J; junction bases left unmatched: 9. Germline CDR1 reads MDHEN; CDR2 reads SYDVKM. This chain's CDR3 is CASTPPTGVGNTIYF. The CDR3 bases are TGTGCCAGCACCCCACCCACAGGGGTTGGAAACACCATATATTTT.

V gene TRBV19 combines with J gene TRBJ2-1; 10 bases line up with TRBD2. V lost 2 bases, J lost 5 bases, and 12 bases stayed unmatched. The CDR3 is 18 residues long. Germline CDR1 and CDR2: LNHDA and SQIVND (reference sequence). As DNA, the CDR3 is TGTGCCAGTAGTATATCGGGGCTAGCGGGAGTCCCGGACAATGAGCAGTTCTTC. Translation gives CASSISGLAGVPDNEQFF.

This clone has a single count. The chain carries TRBV13 and TRBJ2-7, with 11 bases that match TRBD2. V gave up 5 bases and J gave up 5 bases; unmatched junction bases: 11. Germline V gives CDR1 PRHDT, CDR2 FYEKMQ (reference sequence). The CDR3 consists of 16 residues. This chain's CDR3 is CASSDLLAGAFHEQYF. In DNA, the CDR3 is TGTGCCAGCAGCGACTTACTAGCGGGAGCTTTCCACGAGCAGTACTTC.

This clone was counted once. The chain combines TRBV5-1 with TRBJ1-1, with a tentative D call TRBD1 (5 bases). The CDR3 extends over 14 amino acids. The germline CDR1 and CDR2 sequences are SGHRS and YFSETQ. The germline V and J ends were trimmed by 2 bases and 1 base, with 9 bases remaining between them. The CDR3 DNA is TGCGCCAGCAGCTTTTTAGGGGCGAACACTGAAGCTTTCTTT. As protein: CASSFLGANTEAFF.

This chain joins TRBV5-6 and TRBJ2-2, with TRBD2 matching 9 bases. V lost 0 bases and J lost 6; bases outside the gene matches: 9. CDR1 is SGHDT and CDR2 is YYEEEE in the germline V gene. CDR3 length equals 17 residues. The CDR3 sequence is CASSLGLAGLKAGELFF. CDR3 bases: TGTGCCAGCAGCTTGGGCCTAGCGGGACTCAAAGCCGGGGAGCTGTTTTTT.

The chain carries TRBV27 and TRBJ2-2; 9 nucleotides agree with TRBD1. V was pared by 1 base and J by 2 bases, with 2 bases of the junction left unmatched. The germline CDR1 and CDR2 sequences are MNHEY and SMNVEV (reference sequence). The CDR3 consists of 16 residues. The CDR3, as DNA: TGTGCCAGCAGTTTATGGGACAGGGATAACACCGGGGAGCTGTTTTTT. Its protein is CASSLWDRDNTGELFF.

The chain recombines TRBV5-6 with TRBJ2-4; tentatively, D is TRBD1 (5 bases). The germline V gene encodes CDR1 SGHDT and CDR2 YYEEEE. The CDR3 contains 14 residues. V lost 3 bases and J lost 7, with 14 bases in between. The CDR3 region is CASSSSGNRNIQYF. In DNA form, the CDR3 reads TGTGCCAGCAGCTCCTCAGGGAATAGGAACATTCAGTACTTC.

The chain uses TRBV5-1 and TRBJ1-4, with D uncertain. The V end lost 4 bases, the J end lost 5 bases, and 24 bases lay between the germline ends. This CDR3 is built from 18 residues. CDR1 and CDR2 from the germline V gene are SGHRS and YFSETQ. The CDR3 coding sequence is TGCGCCAGCAGCCCGTTGGAGAGGGCGTCAACTCGAAATGAAAAACTGTTTTTT. This encodes CASSPLERASTRNEKLFF. The full variable domain, completed using reference TRBV5-1 and TRBJ1-4, is KAGVTQTPRYLIKTRGQQVTLSCSPISGHRSVSWYQQTPGQGLQFLFEYFSETQRNKGNFPGRFSGRQFSNSRSEMNVSTLELGDSALYLCASSPLERASTRNEKLFFGSGTQLSVL.

The chain joins TRBV29-1 to TRBJ2-7, with a weak D call TRBD2 (5 bases). The CDR3 consists of 14 residues. V was cut by 1 base and J by 3 bases, with 13 bases left in between. The germline CDR1 and CDR2 sequences are SQVTM and ANQGSEA. For the CDR3, the DNA is TGCAGCGTTGAAGTGGGAGACAAGAACTACGAGCAGTACTTC. Its protein product is CSVEVGDKNYEQYF.

The genes are TRBV5-8 and TRBJ2-3; D gene unclear. This CDR3 comprises 12 residues. CDR1 SGHTS and CDR2 YDEGEE come from the germline V gene. Trimming took 0 bases from V and 5 from J, leaving 4 bases between them. DNA for the CDR3: TGTGCCAGCAGCTTGGGGGGAGATACGCAGTATTTT. It encodes CASSLGGDTQYF.

The chain joins TRBV7-9 to TRBJ2-3, with D tentatively TRBD1 (9 bases). Between the trimmed V and J ends, which lost 6 bases and 2 bases, there was a span of 21 bases. This CDR3 has 17 amino acids. CDR1 and CDR2 from the germline V gene are SEHNR and FQNEAQ (reference sequence). This chain's CDR3 is CASSVSGTGKNTDTQYF. In DNA form, the CDR3 reads TGTGCCAGCAGTGTTAGCGGGACAGGGAAGAACACAGATACGCAGTATTTT.

The gene calls are TRBV4-1 and TRBJ1-2; D is ambiguous. Trimming cost V 3 bases and J 4 bases, with 12 bases left between them. This CDR3 spans 14 amino acids. Germline CDR1 reads MGHRA; CDR2 reads YSYEKL. The CDR3 region is CASSQILTGYGYTF. CDR3 bases: TGCGCCAGCAGCCAGATACTTACGGGCTATGGCTACACCTTC.

The chain links TRBV27 to TRBJ2-3; D possibly corresponds to TRBD2 (5 bases). The CDR3 spans 18 residues. Per germline, CDR1 MNHEY and CDR2 SMNVEV (reference sequence). With 9 bases removed from V and 1 base from J, the gap between germline ends came to 26 bases. The CDR3 DNA sequence: TGTGCCAGTTTTACCCGTAGCGACCCGGTCCCTGGCACAGATACGCAGTATTTT. Translated, it gives CASFTRSDPVPGTDTQYF.

The chain joins TRBV9 to TRBJ2-7, with D unclear. Trimming removed 3 bases at V and 5 bases at J, with 15 bases between. This CDR3 is built from 14 residues. The germline CDR1 and CDR2 sequences are SGDLS and YYNGEE. This CDR3 reads CASSARTSVHEQYF. CDR3 DNA sequence: TGTGCCAGCAGCGCCCGGACGTCCGTGCACGAGCAGTACTTC.

This chain connects TRBV6-1 to TRBJ2-7, with a possible D match to TRBD1 (6 bases). CDR3 length equals 14 residues. From germline, CDR1 is MNHNS and CDR2 SASEGT. Trimming removed 0 bases at V and 6 bases at J, with 12 bases between. For the CDR3, the DNA is TGTGCCAGCAGTGAAGCGAGCAGGGGTGGCGAGCAGTACTTC. Amino acid sequence: CASSEASRGGEQYF.

This chain uses TRBV9 with TRBJ2-2; TRBD1 matches 9 bases. This CDR3 contains 13 residues. The V gene end was trimmed by 6 bases and the J gene end by 6 bases; junction bases not matched to a gene: 3. Germline V lookup: CDR1 SGDLS, CDR2 YYNGEE. The CDR3 nucleotides are TGTGCCAGCACCGACAGGGGGTCCGGGGAGCTGTTTTTT. Translated, it gives CASTDRGSGELFF.

This chain links TRBV28 with TRBJ1-5; 7 positions agree with TRBD1. Per germline, CDR1 MDHEN and CDR2 SYDVKM. The length of the CDR3 is 14 residues. The trim removed 3 bases at V and 6 bases at J, leaving 5 bases unmatched. Here the CDR3 DNA reads TGTGCCAGCAGTTTGACCAGGGGGGGTCAGCCCCAGCATTTT. Amino acid sequence: CASSLTRGGQPQHF. Full variable domain (remainder filled in from reference TRBV28 and TRBJ1-5): DVKVTQSSRYLVKRTGEKVFLECVQDMDHENMFWYRQDPGLGLRLIYFSYDVKMKEKGDIPEGYSVSREKKERFSLILESASTNQTSMYLCASSLTRGGQPQHFGDGTRLSIL.

The CDR3 spells CASRAGMNTGELFF. The CDR3 DNA reads TGCGCCAGCAGGGCGGGGATGAACACCGGGGAGCTGTTTTTT. V gene TRBV4-3 combines with J gene TRBJ2-2, with D maybe TRBD2 (6 bases). Per germline, CDR1 LGHNA and CDR2 YSLEER. This CDR3 is 14 amino acids long. Deletions cut 6 bases from V and 1 base from J, with 9 bases between.

This chain connects TRBV7-3 to TRBJ2-3; 12 positions agree with TRBD2. Per germline, CDR1 SGHTA and CDR2 FQGTGA. This CDR3 has 16 amino acids. The V gene end was trimmed by 3 bases and the J gene end by 2 bases; junction bases not matched to a gene: 3. CDR3 sequence: CASSFGTSGLTDTQYF. DNA of the CDR3: TGTGCCAGCAGCTTCGGGACTAGCGGGCTCACAGATACGCAGTATTTT.